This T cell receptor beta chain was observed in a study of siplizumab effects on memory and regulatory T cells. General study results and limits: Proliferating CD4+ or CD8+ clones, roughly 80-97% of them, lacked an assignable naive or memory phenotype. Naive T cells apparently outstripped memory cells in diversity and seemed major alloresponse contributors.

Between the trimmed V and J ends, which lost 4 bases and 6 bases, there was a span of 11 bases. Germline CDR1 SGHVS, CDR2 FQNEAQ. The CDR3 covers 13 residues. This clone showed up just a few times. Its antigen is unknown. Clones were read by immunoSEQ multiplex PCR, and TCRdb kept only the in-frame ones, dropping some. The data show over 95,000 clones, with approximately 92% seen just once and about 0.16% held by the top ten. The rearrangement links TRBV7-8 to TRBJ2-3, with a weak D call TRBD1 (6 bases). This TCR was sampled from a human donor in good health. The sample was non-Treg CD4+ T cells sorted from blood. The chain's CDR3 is CASSSYRADTQYF. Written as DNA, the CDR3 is TGTGCCAGCAGCTCCTACAGGGCGGATACGCAGTATTTT.